This TCR beta chain was sequenced in a study of cytomegalovirus exposure and HLA in healthy donors. General study results and limits: Exclusion as indistinguishable affected some V segments, including TRBV6-2 and TRBV6-3.

Amplification used 60 Vbeta primers and 13 Jbeta primers. TCRdb's table, derived via immunoSEQ multiplex PCR, lists solely in-frame clones and lacks some. The table includes some 190,000 clones, roughly a tenth detected once. Notes on this clone: What it binds is unknown.

From germline, CDR1 is SQVTM and CDR2 ANQGSEA. V was clipped by 5 bases and J by 9 bases, with 19 bases between them. This CDR3 has 13 amino acids. The V call is TRBV29-1, the J call TRBJ1-1; D possibly corresponds to TRBD1 (5 bases). Input material: PBMCs. The sequence came from a woman under 40 in good health and CMV-seropositive. CDR3 protein: CSVRGGTTPQAFF. CDR3 DNA sequence: TGCAGCGTTAGGGGAGGCACTACCCCACAAGCTTTCTTT.